This is a list of T cell receptor beta chains from one sample in a study of beta chain features in type 1 diabetes. The table came from immunoSEQ multiplex PCR; TCRdb's copy has only in-frame clones and leaves some out. The data contain just over 600,000 clones, roughly a sixth of them singletons. The sample taken for sequencing was naive CD4+ T cells from blood. These receptors originate from a man between 18 and 35 years old in good health. Each CDR3 is given with its conserved first and last residue. Each record gives: V gene, J gene, clone size, D gene, CDR3 DNA, CDR3 protein. The D gene is left open where the match is weak. A row's size may be missing; if present it is once, few, many or a size class.

TRBV20-1	TRBJ2-3	NA	NA	TGCAGTGCTAGGCCAGATACGCAGTATTTT	CSARPDTQYF
TRBV5-4	TRBJ2-1	NA	NA	TGTGCCAGCAGCCAACAGGACTTATACAATGAGCAGTTCTTC	CASSQQDLYNEQFF
TRBV5-1	TRBJ2-1	few	TRBD1	TGCGCCAGCAGCTTGACAGGGGGAAACAATGAGCAGTTCTTC	CASSLTGGNNEQFF
TRBV2	TRBJ1-5	few	NA	TGTGCCAGCAGTGAGCCGGGTCAGCCCCAGCATTTT	CASSEPGQPQHF
TRBV20-1	TRBJ2-2	NA	NA	TGCAGTTCGGACCGGCGAGGGGAGCTGTTTTTT	CSSDRRGELFF
TRBV27	TRBJ2-3	NA	NA	TGTGCCAGCAGTCTAAGCAGAAGCACAGATACGCAGTATTTT	CASSLSRSTDTQYF
TRBV28	TRBJ2-7	once	TRBD1	TGTGCCAGCAGTGAACCATCAGGGGGCGCCTACGAGCAGTACTTC	CASSEPSGGAYEQYF
TRBV15	TRBJ2-3	few	NA	TGTGCCACCAGCAGATCAGGGATGGGGACAGATACGCAGTATTTT	CATSRSGMGTDTQYF
TRBV7-3	TRBJ2-2	NA	TRBD2	TGTGCCAGCAGCTTAAAAGGGACTAGCGGGAACACCGGGGAGCTGTTTTTT	CASSLKGTSGNTGELFF
TRBV29-1	TRBJ2-6	few	TRBD1	TGCAGCACCCCCTACCACCGGGACAGGGGAAGCTCTGGGGCCAACGTCCTGACTTTC	CSTPYHRDRGSSGANVLTF
TRBV6-5	TRBJ1-1	once	NA	TGTGCCAGCAGTCTCACATTAAGCACTGAAGCTTTCTTT	CASSLTLSTEAFF
TRBV15	TRBJ1-4	NA	NA	TGTGCCACCAGCAGTTTCGGGGGAGGTAATGAAAAACTGTTTTTT	CATSSFGGGNEKLFF
TRBV25-1	TRBJ1-1	NA	TRBD1	TGTGCCAGCCACGGACAGGGAGTCACTGAAGCTTTCTTT	CASHGQGVTEAFF
TRBV7-9	TRBJ2-3	NA	TRBD1	TGTGTTGTGTGGTGGGACAGGTCCCACACAGATACGCAGTATTTT	CVVWWDRSHTDTQYF
TRBV7-2	TRBJ2-5	few	TRBD1	TGTGCCAGCAGCTTAGTGACTACTAGACAGGGTAGGGAGACCCAGTACTTC	CASSLVTTRQGRETQYF
TRBV10-3	TRBJ2-1	NA	TRBD1	TGTGCCATCACCGGGGACAGCTCCTACAATGAGCAGTTCTTC	CAITGDSSYNEQFF
TRBV10-3	TRBJ1-1	few	NA	TGTGCCATCAATGGACAGTGGAACACTGAAGCTTTCTTT	CAINGQWNTEAFF
TRBV5-4	TRBJ2-4	few	TRBD1	TGTGCCAGCAGCGCCGGGACAGGGGGCATGGGCAAAAACATTCAGTACTTC	CASSAGTGGMGKNIQYF
TRBV5-4	TRBJ2-2	NA	TRBD1	TGTGCCAGCAGCTTGGCCAACAGGGGAACTACGAACACCGGGGAGCTGTTTTTT	CASSLANRGTTNTGELFF
TRBV7-9	TRBJ2-6	NA	NA	TGTGCCAGCAGCTTAGAAGGCAAACACGTCTCTGGGGCCAACGTCCTGACTTTC	CASSLEGKHVSGANVLTF
TRBV18	TRBJ2-1	few	NA	TGTGCCAGCTCACCAGGGCAGGGGGGAACGAATGAGCAGTTCTTC	CASSPGQGGTNEQFF
TRBV7-9	TRBJ2-1	few	TRBD2	TGTGCCAGCAGCCCCCTGGGACTAGCAGGGAATGAGCAGTTCTTC	CASSPLGLAGNEQFF
TRBV29-1	TRBJ2-7	few	TRBD1	TGCAGCGTCCACCAGACAGGGGGCATCGACGAGCAGTACTTC	CSVHQTGGIDEQYF
TRBV5-4	TRBJ2-3	few	TRBD2	TGTGCCAGCAGCTTGGTTGGCGGGAGCCACAGCACAGATACGCAGTATTTT	CASSLVGGSHSTDTQYF
TRBV27	TRBJ2-5	few	NA	TGTGCCAGCAGGAGAAACGGACAGTCCCAAGAGACCCAGTACTTC	CASRRNGQSQETQYF
TRBV2	TRBJ1-2	NA	NA	TGTGCCAGCTTTACGGGGGCTAACTATGGCTACACCTTC	CASFTGANYGYTF
TRBV9	TRBJ2-7	NA	NA	TGTGCCAGCAGCGCCGGACGGACAGAGGGCGAGCAGTACTTC	CASSAGRTEGEQYF
TRBV6-5	TRBJ2-4	few	NA	TGTGCCAGCAGTCCACCGGGACACTACCCAAACATTCAGTACTTC	CASSPPGHYPNIQYF
TRBV11-2	TRBJ2-1	NA	NA	TGTGCCAGCAGCTTGACGGGGGCGCCCTACAATGAGCAGTTCTTC	CASSLTGAPYNEQFF
TRBV11-2	TRBJ1-2	few	NA	NA	CASSFGAGRGYTF